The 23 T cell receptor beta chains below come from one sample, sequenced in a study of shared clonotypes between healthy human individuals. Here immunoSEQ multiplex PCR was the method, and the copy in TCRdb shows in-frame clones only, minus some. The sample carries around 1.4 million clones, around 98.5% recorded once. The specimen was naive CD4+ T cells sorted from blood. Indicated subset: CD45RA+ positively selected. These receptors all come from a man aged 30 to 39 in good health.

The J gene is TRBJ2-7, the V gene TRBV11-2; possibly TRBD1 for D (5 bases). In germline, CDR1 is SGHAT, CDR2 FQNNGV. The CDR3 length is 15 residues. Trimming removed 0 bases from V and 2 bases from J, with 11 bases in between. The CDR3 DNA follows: TGTGCCAGCAGCTTAGATTGGGGCGAAACCTACGAGCAGTACTTC. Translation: CASSLDWGETYEQYF. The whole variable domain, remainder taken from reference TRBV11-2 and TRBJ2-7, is EAGVAQSPRYKIIEKRQSVAFWCNPISGHATLYWYQQILGQGPKLLIQFQNNGVVDDSQLPKDRFSAERLKGVDSTLKIQPAKLEDSAVYLCASSLDWGETYEQYFGPGTRLTVT.

This CDR3 reads CASSPLSGSLSEQYF. The CDR3, as DNA: TGTGCCAGCAGTCCGTTATCCGGCTCTCTCTCCGAGCAGTACTTC. The V gene is TRBV6-6, the J gene TRBJ2-7; D remains ambiguous. Trimming pared 5 bases from V and 6 bases from J, leaving 20 bases between. CDR3 length: 15 residues. Germline V gives CDR1 MNHNY, CDR2 SVGAGI (reference sequence).

The CDR3, as DNA: TGTGCCAGCAGTGAAGTGGGGCTGAACACTGAAGCTTTCTTT. This sequence encodes CASSEVGLNTEAFF. This chain links TRBV6-1 with TRBJ1-1; the D gene is possibly TRBD1 (5 bases). There are 14 residues in the CDR3. Deletions cut 1 base from V and 0 bases from J, with 6 bases between. Germline V gene data show CDR1 as MNHNS and CDR2 as SASEGT.

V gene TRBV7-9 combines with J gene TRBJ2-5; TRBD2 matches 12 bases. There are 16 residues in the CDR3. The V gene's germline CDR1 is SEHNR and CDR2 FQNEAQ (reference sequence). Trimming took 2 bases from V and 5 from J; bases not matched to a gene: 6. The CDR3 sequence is CASSLLTSGRGETQYF. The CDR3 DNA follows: TGTGCCAGCAGCTTACTGACTAGCGGGAGAGGGGAGACCCAGTACTTC.

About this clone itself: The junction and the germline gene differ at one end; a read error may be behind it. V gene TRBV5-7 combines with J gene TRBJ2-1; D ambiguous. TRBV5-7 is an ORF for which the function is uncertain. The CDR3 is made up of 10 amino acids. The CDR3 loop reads CASSLDEQFF. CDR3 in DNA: TGTGCCAGCAGTTTGGATGAGCAGTTCTTC.

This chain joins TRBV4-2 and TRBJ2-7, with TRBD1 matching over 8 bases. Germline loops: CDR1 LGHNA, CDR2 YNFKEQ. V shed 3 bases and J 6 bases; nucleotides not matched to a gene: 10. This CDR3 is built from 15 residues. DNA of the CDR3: TGTGCCAGCAGCCAGGATAGGACAGGGCTGGGCGAGCAGTACTTC. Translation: CASSQDRTGLGEQYF.

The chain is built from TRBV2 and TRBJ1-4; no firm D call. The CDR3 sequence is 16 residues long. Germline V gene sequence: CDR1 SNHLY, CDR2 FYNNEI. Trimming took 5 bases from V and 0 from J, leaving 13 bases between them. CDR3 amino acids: CASSSTYTATNEKLFF. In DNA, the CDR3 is TGTGCCAGCAGTTCCACCTACACTGCAACTAATGAAAAACTGTTTTTT.

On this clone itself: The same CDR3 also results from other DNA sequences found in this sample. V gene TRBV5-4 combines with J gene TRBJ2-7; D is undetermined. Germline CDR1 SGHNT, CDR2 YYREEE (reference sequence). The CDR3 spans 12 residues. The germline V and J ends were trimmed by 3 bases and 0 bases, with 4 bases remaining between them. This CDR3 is CASSSPSYEQYF. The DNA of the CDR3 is TGTGCCAGCAGCTCCCCCTCCTACGAGCAGTACTTC. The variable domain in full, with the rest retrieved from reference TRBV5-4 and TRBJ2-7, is ETGVTQSPTHLIKTRGQQVTLRCSSQSGHNTVSWYQQALGQGPQFIFQYYREEENGRGNFPPRFSGLQFPNYSSELNVNALELDDSALYLCASSSPSYEQYFGPGTRLTVT.

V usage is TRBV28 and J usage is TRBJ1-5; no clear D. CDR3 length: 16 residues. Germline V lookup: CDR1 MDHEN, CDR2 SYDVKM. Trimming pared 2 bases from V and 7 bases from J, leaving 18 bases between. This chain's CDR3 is CASSLVRAGVGQPQHF. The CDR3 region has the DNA TGTGCCAGCAGTTTAGTGAGGGCAGGAGTGGGGCAGCCCCAGCATTTT.

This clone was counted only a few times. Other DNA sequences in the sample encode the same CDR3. The CDR3 loop is CASSLGGTGELFF. Here the CDR3 DNA reads TGCGCCAGCAGCTTGGGTGGGACCGGGGAGCTGTTTTTT. The chain uses TRBV5-1 and TRBJ2-2; D unclear. Germline assignment: CDR1 SGHRS and CDR2 YFSETQ. There are 13 residues in the CDR3. The germline V and J ends were trimmed by 0 bases and 5 bases, with 5 bases remaining between them.

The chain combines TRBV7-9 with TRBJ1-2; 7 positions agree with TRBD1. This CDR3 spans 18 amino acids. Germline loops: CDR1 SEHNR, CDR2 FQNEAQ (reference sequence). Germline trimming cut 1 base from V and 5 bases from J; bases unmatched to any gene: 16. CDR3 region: CASSLGLRGTVGAYGYTF. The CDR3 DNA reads TGTGCCAGCAGCTTAGGACTTCGAGGGACAGTAGGGGCTTATGGCTACACCTTC.

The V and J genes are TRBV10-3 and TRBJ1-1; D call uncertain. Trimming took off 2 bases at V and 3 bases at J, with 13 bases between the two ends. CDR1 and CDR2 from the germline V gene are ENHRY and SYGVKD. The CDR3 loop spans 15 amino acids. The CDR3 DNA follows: TGTGCCATCAGTGAGGTTGGGGTCCCGGACACTGAAGCTTTCTTT. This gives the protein CAISEVGVPDTEAFF.

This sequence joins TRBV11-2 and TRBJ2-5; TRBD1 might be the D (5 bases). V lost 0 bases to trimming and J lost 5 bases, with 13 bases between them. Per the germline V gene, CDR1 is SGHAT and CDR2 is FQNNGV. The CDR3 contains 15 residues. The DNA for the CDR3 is TGTGCCAGCAGCTTAGAACGTGGACATCTCGAGACCCAGTACTTC. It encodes CASSLERGHLETQYF.

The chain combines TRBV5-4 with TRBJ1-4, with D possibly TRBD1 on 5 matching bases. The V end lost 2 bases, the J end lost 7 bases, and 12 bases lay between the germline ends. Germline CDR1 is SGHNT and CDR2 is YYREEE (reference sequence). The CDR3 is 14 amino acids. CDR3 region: CASSLSGGFEKLFF. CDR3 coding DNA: TGTGCCAGCAGCTTAAGTGGGGGTTTTGAAAAACTGTTTTTT.

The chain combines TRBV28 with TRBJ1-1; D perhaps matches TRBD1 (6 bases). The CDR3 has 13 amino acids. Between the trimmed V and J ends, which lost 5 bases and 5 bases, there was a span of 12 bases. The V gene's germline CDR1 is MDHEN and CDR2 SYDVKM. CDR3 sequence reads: CASSVNRETEAFF. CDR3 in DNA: TGTGCCAGCAGTGTCAACAGGGAGACTGAAGCTTTCTTT.

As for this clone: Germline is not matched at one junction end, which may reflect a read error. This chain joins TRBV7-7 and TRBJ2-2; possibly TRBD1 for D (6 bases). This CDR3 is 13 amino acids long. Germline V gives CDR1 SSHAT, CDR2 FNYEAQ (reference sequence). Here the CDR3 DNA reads TGTGCTAGCAGCTTGGGGGCCCCCGGGGAGCTGTTTTTT. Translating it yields CASSLGAPGELFF.

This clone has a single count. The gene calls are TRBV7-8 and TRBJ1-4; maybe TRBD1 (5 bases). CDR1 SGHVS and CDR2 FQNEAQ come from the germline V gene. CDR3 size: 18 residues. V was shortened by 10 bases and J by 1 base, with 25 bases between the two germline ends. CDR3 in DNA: TGTGCCATCGGTGGGTGGGGCAGGGAGGTAGGAACTAATGAAAAACTGTTTTTT. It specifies CAIGGWGREVGTNEKLFF.

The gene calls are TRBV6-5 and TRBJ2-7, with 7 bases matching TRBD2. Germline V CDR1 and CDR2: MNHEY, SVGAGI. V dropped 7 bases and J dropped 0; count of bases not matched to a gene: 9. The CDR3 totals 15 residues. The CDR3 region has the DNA TGTGCCAGCACCTTTTCTGGCGGGAGCTCCTACGAGCAGTACTTC. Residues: CASTFSGGSSYEQYF.

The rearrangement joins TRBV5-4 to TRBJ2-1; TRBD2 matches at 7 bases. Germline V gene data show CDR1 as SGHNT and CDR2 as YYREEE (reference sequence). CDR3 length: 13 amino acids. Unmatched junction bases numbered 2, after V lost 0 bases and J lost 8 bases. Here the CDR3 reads CASSLGLAYEQFF. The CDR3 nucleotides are TGTGCCAGCAGCTTGGGACTAGCTTATGAGCAGTTCTTC.

CDR3 sequence (DNA): TGTGCCAGTCTTAGCGGGAGCGTCCCCTACGAGCAGTACTTC. Translating gives CASLSGSVPYEQYF. The chain joins TRBV28 to TRBJ2-7; 9 bases match TRBD2. CDR1 is MDHEN and CDR2 is SYDVKM in the germline V gene. The CDR3 has 14 residues. After removal of 9 bases from V and 2 bases from J, the junction contained 8 bases not matched to a gene.

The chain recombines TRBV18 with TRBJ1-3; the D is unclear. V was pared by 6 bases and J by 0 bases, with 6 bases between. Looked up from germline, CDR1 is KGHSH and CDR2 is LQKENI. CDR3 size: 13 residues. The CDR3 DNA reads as TGTGCCAGCTCGGAGAGCTCTGGAAACACCATATATTTT. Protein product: CASSESSGNTIYF.

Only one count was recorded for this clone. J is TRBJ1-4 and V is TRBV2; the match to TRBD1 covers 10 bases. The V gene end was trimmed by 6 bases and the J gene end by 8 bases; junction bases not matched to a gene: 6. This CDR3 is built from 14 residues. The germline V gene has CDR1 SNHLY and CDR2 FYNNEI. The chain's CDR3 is CASSATGGQEKLFF. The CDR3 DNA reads TGTGCCAGCAGCGCGACAGGGGGCCAAGAAAAACTGTTTTTT. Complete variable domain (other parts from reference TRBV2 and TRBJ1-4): EPEVTQTPSHQVTQMGQEVILRCVPISNHLYFYWYRQILGQKVEFLVSFYNNEISEKSEIFDDQFSVERPDGSNFTLKIRSTKLEDSAMYFCASSATGGQEKLFFGSGTQLSVL.

The CDR3 protein is CASSTNPDQGHEQYF. Written as DNA, the CDR3 is TGTGCCAGCAGCACCAACCCCGACCAGGGCCACGAGCAGTACTTC. The chain couples TRBV9 to TRBJ2-7, with D possibly TRBD1 on 5 matching bases. The V gene's germline CDR1 is SGDLS and CDR2 YYNGEE. Between the trimmed V and J ends, which lost 4 bases and 5 bases, there was a span of 19 bases. The CDR3 is made up of 15 amino acids.